This T cell receptor (beta chain) was found in a study of blood T cell repertoires in COVID-19. Across the study: T cells, B-cell-depleted T cells, or PBMCs supplied cDNA or gDNA.

Per the original methods: Reference gene primer amplification in the assay estimated nucleated cell counts. TCRdb's table, derived via immunoSEQ multiplex PCR, lists solely in-frame clones and lacks some. That table supplies the V and J calls and clone size; D and trimming were determined from the DNA. The sample carries around 55,000 clones, around nine tenths recorded once. Germline V gene data show CDR1 as ENHRY and CDR2 as SYGVKD. Trimming removed 7 bases from V and 1 base from J; junction bases left unmatched: 4. The CDR3 contains 13 residues. The rearrangement uses TRBV10-3 and TRBJ2-7; 7 bases match TRBD1. The receptor was isolated from a man aged 55-75 years with active COVID-19. What was sequenced was peripheral blood. CDR3 nucleotide sequence: TGTGCCATCAAGGGGACAGAGTCCTACGAGCAGTACTTC. Residues: CAIKGTESYEQYF.